The clone carrying this T cell receptor beta chain was seen ten or more times. Its antigen is still unknown. The CDR3 covers 14 residues. V lost 2 bases, J lost 1 base, and 8 bases lay in between. The germline V gene encodes CDR1 MGHDK and CDR2 SYGVNS. This sample stems from a study of response to subunit inactivated influenza vaccine. Study observations and caveats: Authors proposed each seasonal influenza vaccination draws in few new T cells.

TCRdb passed the RT-PCR reads through MiXCR, listing each CDR3 protein once. Among roughly 570,000 distinct CDR3 sequences, 13% were seen once, and the ten largest hold about an eighth. This clonotype was obtained from a man between 50 and 59 years old who received an inactivated influenza vaccine. The source was PBMCs from blood, collected roughly 48 days after vaccination. This chain links TRBV25-1 with TRBJ1-2; D is possibly TRBD1 (5 bases). The CDR3 nucleotides read TGTGCCAGCAGTGAAGGTGGGGGTAACTATGGCTACACCTTC. As protein: CASSEGGGNYGYTF.